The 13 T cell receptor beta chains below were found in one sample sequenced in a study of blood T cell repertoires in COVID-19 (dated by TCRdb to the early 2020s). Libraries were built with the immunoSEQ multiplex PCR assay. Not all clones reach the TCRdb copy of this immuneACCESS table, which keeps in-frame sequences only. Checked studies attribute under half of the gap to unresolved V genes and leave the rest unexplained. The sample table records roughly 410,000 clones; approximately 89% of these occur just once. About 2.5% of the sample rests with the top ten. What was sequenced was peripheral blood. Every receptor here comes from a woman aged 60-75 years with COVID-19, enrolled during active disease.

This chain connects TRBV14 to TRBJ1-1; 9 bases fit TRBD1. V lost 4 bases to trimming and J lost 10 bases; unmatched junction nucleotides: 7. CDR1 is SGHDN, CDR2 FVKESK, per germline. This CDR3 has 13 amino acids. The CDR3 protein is CASSPWDRVGAFF. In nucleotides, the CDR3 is TGTGCCAGCAGCCCCTGGGACAGGGTGGGAGCTTTCTTT.

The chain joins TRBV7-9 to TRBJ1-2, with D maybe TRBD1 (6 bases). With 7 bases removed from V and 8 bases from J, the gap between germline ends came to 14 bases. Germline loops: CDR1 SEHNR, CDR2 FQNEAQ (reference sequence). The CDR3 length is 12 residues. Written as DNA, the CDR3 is TGTGCCAGCACCGACTCAGGGGACGGCTACACCTTC. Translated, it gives CASTDSGDGYTF.

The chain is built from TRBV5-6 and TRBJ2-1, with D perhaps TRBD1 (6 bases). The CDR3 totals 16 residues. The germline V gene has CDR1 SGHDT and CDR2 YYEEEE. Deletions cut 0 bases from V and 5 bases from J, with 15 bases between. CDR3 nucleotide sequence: TGTGCCAGCAGCTTGGCCTCGTTCGGGACACACAATGAGCAGTTCTTC. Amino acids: CASSLASFGTHNEQFF.

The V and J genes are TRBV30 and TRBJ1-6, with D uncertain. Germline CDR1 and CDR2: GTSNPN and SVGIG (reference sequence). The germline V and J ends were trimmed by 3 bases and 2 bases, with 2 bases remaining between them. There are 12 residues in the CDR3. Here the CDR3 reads CAWSAYNSPLHF. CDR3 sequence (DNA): TGTGCCTGGAGCGCCTATAATTCACCCCTCCACTTT.

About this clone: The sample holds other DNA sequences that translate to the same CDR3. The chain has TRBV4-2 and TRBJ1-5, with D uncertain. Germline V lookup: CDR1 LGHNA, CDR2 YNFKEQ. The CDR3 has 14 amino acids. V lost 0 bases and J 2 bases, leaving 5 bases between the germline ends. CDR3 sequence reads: CASSQDRGNQPQHF. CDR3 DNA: TGTGCCAGCAGCCAAGATCGGGGCAATCAGCCCCAGCATTTT.

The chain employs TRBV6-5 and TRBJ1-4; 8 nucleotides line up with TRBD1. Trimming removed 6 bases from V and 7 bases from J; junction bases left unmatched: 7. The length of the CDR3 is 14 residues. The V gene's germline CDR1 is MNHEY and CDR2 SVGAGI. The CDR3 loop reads CASSTGTGREKLFF. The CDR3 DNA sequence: TGTGCCAGCAGCACCGGGACAGGTCGTGAAAAACTGTTTTTT.

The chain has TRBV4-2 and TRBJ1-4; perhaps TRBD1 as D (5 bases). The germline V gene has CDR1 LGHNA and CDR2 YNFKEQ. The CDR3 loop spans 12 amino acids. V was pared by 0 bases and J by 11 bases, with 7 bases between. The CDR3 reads CASSQDGGKLFF. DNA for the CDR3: TGTGCCAGCAGCCAAGATGGGGGGAAACTGTTTTTT.

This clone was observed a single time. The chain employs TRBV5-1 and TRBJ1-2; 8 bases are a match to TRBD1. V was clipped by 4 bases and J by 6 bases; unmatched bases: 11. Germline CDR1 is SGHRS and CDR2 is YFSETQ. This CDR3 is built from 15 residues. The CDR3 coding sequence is TGCGCCAGCAGCCAAAGCCGACGACAGGGGAATGGCTACACCTTC. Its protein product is CASSQSRRQGNGYTF.

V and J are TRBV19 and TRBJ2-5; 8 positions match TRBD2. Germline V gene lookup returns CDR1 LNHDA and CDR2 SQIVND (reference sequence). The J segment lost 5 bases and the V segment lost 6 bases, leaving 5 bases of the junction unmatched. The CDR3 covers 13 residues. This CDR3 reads CASRTSGGETQYF. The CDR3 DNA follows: TGTGCCAGTAGAACGTCGGGGGGGGAGACCCAGTACTTC.

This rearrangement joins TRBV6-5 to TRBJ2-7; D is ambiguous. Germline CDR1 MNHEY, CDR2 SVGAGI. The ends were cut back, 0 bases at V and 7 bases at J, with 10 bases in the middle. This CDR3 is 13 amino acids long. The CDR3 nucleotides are TGTGCCAGCAGTTACTCCTCGGAGAGAGAGCAGTACTTC. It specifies CASSYSSEREQYF.

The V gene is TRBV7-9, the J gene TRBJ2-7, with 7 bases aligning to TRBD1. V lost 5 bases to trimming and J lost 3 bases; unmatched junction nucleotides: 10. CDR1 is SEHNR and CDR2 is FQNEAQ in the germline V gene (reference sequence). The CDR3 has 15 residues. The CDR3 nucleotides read TGTGCCAGCAGCCCGCGTGGACAGGACATCTACGAGCAGTACTTC. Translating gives CASSPRGQDIYEQYF.

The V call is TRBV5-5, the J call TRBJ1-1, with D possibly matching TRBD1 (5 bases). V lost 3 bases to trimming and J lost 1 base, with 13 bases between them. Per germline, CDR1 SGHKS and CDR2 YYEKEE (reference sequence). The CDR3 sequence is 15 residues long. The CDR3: CASSSGPRENTEAFF. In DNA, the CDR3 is TGTGCCAGCAGCTCCGGCCCCAGGGAGAACACTGAAGCTTTCTTT.

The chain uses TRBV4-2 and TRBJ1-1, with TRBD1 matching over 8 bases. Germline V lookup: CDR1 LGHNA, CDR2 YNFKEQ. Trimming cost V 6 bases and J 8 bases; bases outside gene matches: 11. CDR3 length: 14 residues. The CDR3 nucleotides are TGTGCCAGCAGGGAAGGACAGGGTTATAGGGAAGCTTTCTTT. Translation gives CASREGQGYREAFF.